This T cell receptor beta chain stems from a study of T-cell memory formation after mild COVID-19. TCRdb re-derived calls from the 5' RACE reads in MiXCR, one entry per CDR3 protein. In the table there are 100,000 to 120,000 distinct CDR3 sequences, about a fifth of which are singletons. Trimming stripped 10 bases from V and 4 bases from J, with 10 bases between. The CDR3 runs 11 residues. The germline V gene has CDR1 MNHEY and CDR2 SVGAGI. The V call is TRBV6-5, the J call TRBJ1-2; perhaps TRBD1 as D (6 bases). The sequenced sample was PBMCs or a T cell subset sorted from them (not recorded which). This clonotype was sampled from a man between 18 and 35 years old who had mild COVID-19 (a few samples of this study predate the infection). Cell type and time point are not known. The CDR3 nucleotides are TGTGCCACCGAAGGGGGCTATGGCTACACCTTC. It is translated as CATEGGYGYTF.